There are a few counts of the clone carrying this TCR beta chain. Antigen specificity is unknown. This library used roughly 400 ng RNA and molecular barcoded adaptors spanning alpha/delta and beta/gamma chains. TCRdb processed the reads anew with MiXCR; each CDR3 protein has one entry. Of around 130,000 distinct CDR3 sequences in the sample, over 10% were seen once. This sample is drawn from a study of read filtering for tumor transcriptome and immune sequencing. Study overall: Transcriptome libraries were built from DNase-treated RNA. Points from the study as a whole: This fraction held mixed bone marrow immune cells after CD138-negative sorting.

At the time of active disease, bone marrow was collected from every patient. V was pared by 1 base and J by 0 bases, with 16 bases between. CDR1 and CDR2 (germline): SEHNR, FQNEAQ (reference sequence). This CDR3 region has 19 residues. Material for sequencing was a population of CD138-negative cells sorted from bone marrow. The source is a donor aged 40 or over with multiple myeloma. The chain recombines TRBV7-9 with TRBJ2-6; the D gene is possibly TRBD1 (5 bases). The CDR3 region is CASSLVGAGHFSGANVLTF. The DNA for the CDR3 is TGTGCCAGCAGCTTAGTCGGAGCCGGACATTTCTCTGGGGCCAACGTCCTGACTTTC. The whole variable domain, filled in from reference TRBV7-9 and TRBJ2-6, reads DTGVSQNPRHKITKRGQNVTFRCDPISEHNRLYWYRQTLGQGPEFLTYFQNEAQLEKSRLLSDRFSAERPKGSFSTLEIQRTEQGDSAMYLCASSLVGAGHFSGANVLTFGAGSRLTVL.